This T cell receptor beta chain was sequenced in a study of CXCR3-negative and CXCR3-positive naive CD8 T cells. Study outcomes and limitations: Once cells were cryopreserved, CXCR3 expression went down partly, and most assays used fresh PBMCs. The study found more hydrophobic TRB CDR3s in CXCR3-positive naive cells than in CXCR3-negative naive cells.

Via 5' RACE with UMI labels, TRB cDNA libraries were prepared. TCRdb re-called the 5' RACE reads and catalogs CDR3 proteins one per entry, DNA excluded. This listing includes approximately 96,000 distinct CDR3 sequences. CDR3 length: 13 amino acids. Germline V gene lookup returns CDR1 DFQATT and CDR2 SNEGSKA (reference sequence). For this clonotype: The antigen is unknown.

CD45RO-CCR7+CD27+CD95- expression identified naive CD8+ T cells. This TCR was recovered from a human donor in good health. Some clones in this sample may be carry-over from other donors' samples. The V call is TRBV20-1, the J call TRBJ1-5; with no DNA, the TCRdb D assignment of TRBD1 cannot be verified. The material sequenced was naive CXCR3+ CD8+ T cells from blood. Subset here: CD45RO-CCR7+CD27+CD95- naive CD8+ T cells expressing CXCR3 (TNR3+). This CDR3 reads CSAPTGGNQPQHF.